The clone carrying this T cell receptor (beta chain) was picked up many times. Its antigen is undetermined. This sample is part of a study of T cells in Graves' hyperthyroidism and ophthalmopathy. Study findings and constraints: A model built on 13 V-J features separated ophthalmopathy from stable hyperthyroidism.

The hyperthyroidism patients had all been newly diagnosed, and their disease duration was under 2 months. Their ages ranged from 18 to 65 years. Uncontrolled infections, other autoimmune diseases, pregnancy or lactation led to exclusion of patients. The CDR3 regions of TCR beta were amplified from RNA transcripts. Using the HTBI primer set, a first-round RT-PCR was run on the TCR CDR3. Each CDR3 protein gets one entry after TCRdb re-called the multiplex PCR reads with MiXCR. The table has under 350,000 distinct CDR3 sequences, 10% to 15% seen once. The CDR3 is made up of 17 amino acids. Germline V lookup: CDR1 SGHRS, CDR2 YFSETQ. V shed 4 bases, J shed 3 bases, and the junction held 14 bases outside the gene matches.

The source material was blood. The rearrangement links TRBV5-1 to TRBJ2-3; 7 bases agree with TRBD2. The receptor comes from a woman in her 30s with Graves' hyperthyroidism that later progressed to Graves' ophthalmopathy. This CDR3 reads CASSPHSGGTLTDTQYF. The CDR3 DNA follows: TGCGCCAGCAGCCCCCATTCCGGGGGGACCTTGACAGATACGCAGTATTTT.